This T cell receptor (beta chain) was sequenced for a study of T cells after yellow fever vaccination. TCRdb re-derived calls from the 5' RACE reads in MiXCR, one entry per CDR3 protein. The table has about 220,000 distinct CDR3 sequences, about 3% seen once. The CDR3 extends over 16 amino acids. V was pared by 4 bases and J by 11 bases, with 22 bases between. Germline CDR1 and CDR2: SGHNT and YYREEE (reference sequence). This clonotype was seen repeatedly, ten times or more. The sample here was CD4+ T cells sorted from PBMCs, taken 10 days after the yellow fever booster vaccination. The chain carries TRBV5-4 and TRBJ1-6, with a weak D call TRBD1 (6 bases). This clonotype originated in a man aged 18 to 30 who received the YFV17D yellow fever vaccine. CDR3 nucleotides: TGTGCCAGCAGCGCTGGGCAGGGGACCACATTGACACCCCTCCACTTT. It yields the protein CASSAGQGTTLTPLHF.